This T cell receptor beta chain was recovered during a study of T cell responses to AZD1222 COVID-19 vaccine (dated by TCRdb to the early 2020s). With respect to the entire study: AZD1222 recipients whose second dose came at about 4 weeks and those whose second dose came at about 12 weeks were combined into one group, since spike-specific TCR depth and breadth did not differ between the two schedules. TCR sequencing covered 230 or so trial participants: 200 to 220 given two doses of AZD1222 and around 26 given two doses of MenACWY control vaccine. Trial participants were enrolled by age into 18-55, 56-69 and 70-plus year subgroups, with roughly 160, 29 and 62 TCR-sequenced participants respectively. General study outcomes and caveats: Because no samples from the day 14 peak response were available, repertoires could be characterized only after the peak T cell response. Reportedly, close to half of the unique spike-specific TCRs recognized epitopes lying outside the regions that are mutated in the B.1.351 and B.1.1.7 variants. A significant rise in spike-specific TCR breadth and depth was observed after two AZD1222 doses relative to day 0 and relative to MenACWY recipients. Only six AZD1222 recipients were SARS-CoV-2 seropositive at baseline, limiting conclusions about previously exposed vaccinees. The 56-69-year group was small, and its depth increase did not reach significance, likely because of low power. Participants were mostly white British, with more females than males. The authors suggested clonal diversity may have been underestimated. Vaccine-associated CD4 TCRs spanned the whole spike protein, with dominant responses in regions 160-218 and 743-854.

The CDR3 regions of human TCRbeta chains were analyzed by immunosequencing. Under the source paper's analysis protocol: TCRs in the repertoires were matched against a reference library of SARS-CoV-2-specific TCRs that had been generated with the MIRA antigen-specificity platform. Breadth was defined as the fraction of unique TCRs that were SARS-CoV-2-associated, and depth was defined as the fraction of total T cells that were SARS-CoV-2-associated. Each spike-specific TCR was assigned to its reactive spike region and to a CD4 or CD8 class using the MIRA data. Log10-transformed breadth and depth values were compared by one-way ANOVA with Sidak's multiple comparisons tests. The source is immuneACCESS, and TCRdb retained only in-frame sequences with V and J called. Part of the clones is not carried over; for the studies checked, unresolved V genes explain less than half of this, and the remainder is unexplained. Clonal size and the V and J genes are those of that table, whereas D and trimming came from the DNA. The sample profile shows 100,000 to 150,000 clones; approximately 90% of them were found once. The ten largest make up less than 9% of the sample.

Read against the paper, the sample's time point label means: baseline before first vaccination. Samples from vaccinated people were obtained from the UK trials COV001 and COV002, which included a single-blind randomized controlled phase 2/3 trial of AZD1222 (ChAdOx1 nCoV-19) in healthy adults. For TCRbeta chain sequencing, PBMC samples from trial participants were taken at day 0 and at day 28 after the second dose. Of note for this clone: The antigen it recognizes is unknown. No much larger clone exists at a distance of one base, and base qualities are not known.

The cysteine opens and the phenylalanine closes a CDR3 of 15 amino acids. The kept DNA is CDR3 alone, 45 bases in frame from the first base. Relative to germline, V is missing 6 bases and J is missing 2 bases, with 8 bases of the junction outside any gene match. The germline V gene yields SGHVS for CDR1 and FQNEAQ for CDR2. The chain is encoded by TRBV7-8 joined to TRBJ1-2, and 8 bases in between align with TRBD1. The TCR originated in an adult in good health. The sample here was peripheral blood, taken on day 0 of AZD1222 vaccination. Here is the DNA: TGTGCCAGCAGTCCAGGGCGGACAGGGAACTATGGCTACACCTTC. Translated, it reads CASSPGRTGNYGYTF.